The subject of this entry is one TCR beta chain. Antigen: not known. The CDR3 length is 17 residues. This specimen belongs to a study of T-cell reconstitution after alpha-beta-depleted transplantation in children. The study, taken as a whole, reports: It was newly produced T cells that mostly accounted for T-cell counts and diversity one year after transplant.

The TCRbeta library incorporated unique molecular identifiers. TCRdb called the PCR reads again in MiXCR, with one record for every CDR3 protein. The table records over 100,000 distinct CDR3 sequences, 10% of them present only once. The V gene is TRBV21-1, the J gene TRBJ2-1; the D call of TRBD1 is as the table states it, not checked on the DNA. TRBV21-1 constitutes a pseudogene. The clonotype originates from a boy aged 2 to 10 with acute lymphoblastic leukemia, due to receive a stem cell transplant. Material: PBMCs, obtained before TCRalphabeta/CD19-depleted stem cell transplant. Here the CDR3 DNA reads TGTGCCAGCAACTTTGGGGCTGTAGGGGGTGCAAACAATGAGCAGTTCTTC. This gives the protein CASNFGAVGGANNEQFF.